Detailed here is one TCR beta chain. The antigen it binds to is not known. No base qualities exist here, and no much larger clone lies one base off it. This entry is derived from a study of shared clonotypes between healthy human individuals (dated by TCRdb to the early 2020s). About the full investigation: A few men and a couple of women, aged 18 to 49 years, made up the cohort. Between about 0.9 and 8.9 billion PBMCs per donor were obtained by leukapheresis. To increase sequencing depth and limit assay-specific biases, TCR repertoire library preparation and sequencing were carried out by different laboratories using diverse techniques. For each donor, CD4 naive and CD4 memory were each run on three plates, CD8 naive on two plates, and CD8 memory on one plate. The study deeply sequenced blood TCR repertoires of about five healthy adults to estimate repertoire size and the extent of clonotype sharing between individuals. What the research found in general, with its limitations: Because the study included only a small number of donors, the genetic and exposure-history diversity represented was limited. Incomplete sequencing was indicated by rarefaction of sorted-subset datasets, despite the large sequencing depth. Sampling was restricted to blood, and TCR repertoires in tissues likely differ from the TCR repertoires found in blood. Compared with non-shared clonotypes, clonotypes shared by all four sorted-subset donors had higher generation probabilities. When a handful of donors were compared, the shared fraction of clonotypes was about 5% for naive CD4, over 3% for naive CD8, roughly 2.5% for memory CD4, and 0.35% to 0.4% for memory CD8. Based on pairwise subsampling, the degree of clonotype sharing among donors was expected to be affected by sequencing depth. Estimated clonotype richness was generally larger for naive than for memory subsets.

Compared with germline, V lacks 8 bases and J lacks 5 bases; bases without a gene match: 7. Based on the germline V gene, the CDR1 and CDR2 sequences are SNHLY and FYNNEI. The CDR3, from cysteine to phenylalanine, totals 14 residues. Only CDR3 DNA is held: 42 bases, read in frame from base 1. Using the deep immunoSEQ assay, multiplex PCR amplified TCR CDR3 regions from genomic DNA. Extracted genomic DNA from each cell subset was distributed evenly across all wells of several immunoSEQ 96-well plates, and each plate was treated as a replicate. For sorted subsets, about 200 ng genomic DNA, equal to 25,000 to 35,000 T cell genomes, was loaded into each replicate PCR. Purified libraries were quantified with a Qubit 3.0 fluorometer, sized on a Bioanalyzer 2100, and re-quantified with the KAPA Library Quantification kit. Each immunoSEQ 96-well plate was sequenced on its own single-read 150-cycle Illumina NextSeq 550 flow cell. In the original analysis: Because the immunoSEQ output held only junctional sequences and lacked quality scores, the filtering could not match the filtering applied to full-length reads. Sequences were annotated with PyIR, a Python wrapper for IgBLAST v1.9, and V/J genes and CDR3 were assigned using IMGT germline references. Reads were removed for weak V/J assignments (E-value above 1e-6), missing CDR3, stop codons, out-of-frame junctions, or ambiguous translated residues. V3J clonotypes were defined as sequences sharing the same inferred V gene, J gene, and CDR3 amino acid sequence. Percentage overlap between repertoires was computed as shared unique clonotypes divided by the size of the smaller repertoire. RTK rarefaction, the Chao1 estimator, and Recon v2.1 estimates of unobserved clonotypes were used to assess repertoire richness. OLGA was used to compute generation probabilities for all TCRbeta clonotypes that the gDNA method yielded from a handful of donors. What TCRdb holds here is the immuneACCESS table cut down to in-frame rearrangements. Part of the clones is not present; checked against another copy, under half of the missing clones reflect an unresolved V gene, and the others are unexplained. V and J calls and clone size are given by that table; D and trimming were obtained from the DNA. The sample has over a million clones on record, approximately 80% of them singletons. The top ten constitute 0.5% to 0.6% of the sample.

The donors were healthy, HIV-negative adults who had no recently reported acute infections or vaccinations. Only Caucasian adults living in Nashville, Tennessee, USA were represented among the donors. CD4+ T cells were enriched by magnetic negative selection; naive cells were then positively selected on CD45RA, and the negative fraction formed the memory subset. Blood was obtained by leukapheresis, after which PBMCs were separated by Ficoll-Histopaque density gradient centrifugation and cryopreserved in liquid nitrogen vapor phase. Purity and quantity of every magnetically sorted T cell population were checked by analytical flow cytometry. From each sorted fraction, genomic DNA was isolated and quantified by UV absorbance on a Nanodrop 2000c.

This sequence was found in a man in his late teens or twenties in good health. Some clones in this sample may be carry-over from other donors' samples. Input material: memory CD4+ T cells from PBMCs. Taken with the paper, the label for cell subset or site translates to: CD45RA-negative fraction. The sequence links TRBV2 to TRBJ2-5; TRBD2 fits 11 bases in the junction. In nucleotides, the sequence is TGTGCCAGCCGATTAGCGGGAGGGCCGGAGACCCAGTACTTC. The encoded protein is CASRLAGGPETQYF.